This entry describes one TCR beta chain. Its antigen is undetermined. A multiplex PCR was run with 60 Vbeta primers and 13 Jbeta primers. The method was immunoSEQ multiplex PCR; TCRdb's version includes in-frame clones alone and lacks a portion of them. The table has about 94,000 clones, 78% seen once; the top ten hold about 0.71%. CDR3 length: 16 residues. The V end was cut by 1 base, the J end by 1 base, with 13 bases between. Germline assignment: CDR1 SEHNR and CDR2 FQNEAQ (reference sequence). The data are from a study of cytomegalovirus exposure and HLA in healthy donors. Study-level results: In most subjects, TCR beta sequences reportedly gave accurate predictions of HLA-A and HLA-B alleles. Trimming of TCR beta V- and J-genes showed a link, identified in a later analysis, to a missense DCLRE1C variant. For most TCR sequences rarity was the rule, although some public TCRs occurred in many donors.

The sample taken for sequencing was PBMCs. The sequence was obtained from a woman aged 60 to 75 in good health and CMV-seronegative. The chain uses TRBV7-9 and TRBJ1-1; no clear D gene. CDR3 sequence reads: CASSLGGVAANTEAFF. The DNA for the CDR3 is TGTGCCAGCAGCTTAGGCGGTGTGGCCGCGAACACTGAAGCTTTCTTT.